This entry lists 29 T cell receptor beta chains sequenced from one sample in a study of T cells in Graves' hyperthyroidism and ophthalmopathy. From RNA transcripts, TCR beta CDR3 regions were amplified. The HTBI primer set drove a first-round RT-PCR of the TCR CDR3. TCRdb reprocessed the multiplex PCR reads with MiXCR, giving one entry per CDR3 protein. The sample has about 280,000 distinct CDR3 sequences; around 25% are singletons. Sequencing input: blood. The source is a man in his forties or fifties with Graves' hyperthyroidism that later progressed to Graves' ophthalmopathy.

This clonotype was observed a handful of times. V usage is TRBV20-1 and J usage is TRBJ2-7; unclear D gene. Trimming shortened V by 0 bases and J by 1 base, and 7 bases separated the two germline ends. CDR1 is DFQATT, CDR2 SNEGSKA, per germline (reference sequence). CDR3 size: 13 residues. The CDR3 spells CSARDTNSYEQYF. The CDR3 nucleotides are TGCAGTGCTAGAGATACAAATTCCTACGAGCAGTACTTC.

This clonotype came up many times. This chain connects TRBV29-1 to TRBJ2-5; D is uncertain. The CDR3 length is 13 residues. The V end was cut by 4 bases, the J end by 2 bases, with 11 bases between. Germline lookup yields CDR1 SQVTM and CDR2 ANQGSEA. CDR3 amino acids: CSVGRNQQETQYF. The CDR3 nucleotides are TGCAGCGTTGGAAGGAACCAACAAGAGACCCAGTACTTC.

This clonotype was seen only a few times. This rearrangement joins TRBV6-2 or TRBV6-3 to TRBJ2-7; TRBD2 agrees at 7 bases. CDR3 length equals 14 residues. Germline assignment: CDR1 MNHEY and CDR2 SVGEGT. Unmatched junction bases numbered 10, after V lost 8 bases and J lost 3 bases. The CDR3 spells CASQGLLGRYEQYF. The DNA for the CDR3 is TGTGCCAGCCAGGGACTACTTGGTCGCTACGAGCAGTACTTC.

This clonotype was seen at least ten times. The gene calls are TRBV11-2 and TRBJ1-1; 8 positions agree with TRBD1. The CDR3 is 16 amino acids. V shed 4 bases, J shed 6 bases, and the junction held 13 bases outside the gene matches. The germline V gene has CDR1 SGHAT and CDR2 FQNNGV. CDR3 region: CASSSTRQGSRSEAFF. DNA of the CDR3: TGTGCCAGCAGCTCCACAAGACAGGGGTCGCGTTCTGAAGCTTTCTTT.

Many counts were recorded for this clonotype. The rearrangement joins TRBV3-1 to TRBJ2-7, with D unresolved. The germline V and J ends were trimmed by 3 bases and 7 bases, with 13 bases remaining between them. This CDR3 comprises 13 residues. The germline gives CDR1 LGHDT, CDR2 YNNKEL (reference sequence). CDR3 sequence reads: CASSHRSIEEQYF. The DNA of the CDR3 is TGTGCCAGCAGCCACCGGTCAATTGAGGAGCAGTACTTC.

This clonotype has at least ten counts. CDR3 sequence (DNA): TGTGCCAGCAGTGTATCCGACAGGGCCACATTGTACTTC. It is translated as CASSVSDRATLYF. This sequence joins TRBV2 and TRBJ2-7, with 7 bases fitting TRBD1. CDR1 and CDR2 from the germline V gene are SNHLY and FYNNEI. The junction had 12 bases not matched to a gene; V was cut back by 4 bases and J by 12 bases. The CDR3 is 13 amino acids.

Ten or more counts support this clonotype. The genes are TRBV18 and TRBJ1-5; maybe TRBD1 (5 bases). Germline V gene sequence: CDR1 KGHSH, CDR2 LQKENI. The CDR3 runs 13 residues. V was cut by 3 bases and J by 7 bases, with 10 bases left in between. The DNA for the CDR3 is TGTGCCAGCTCACCCGGGACCCTCCAGCCCCAGCATTTT. Translation: CASSPGTLQPQHF. Based on the CDR3 plus reference TRBV18 and TRBJ1-5, the full variable domain is NAGVMQNPRHLVRRRGQEARLRCSPMKGHSHVYWYRQLPEEGLKFMVYLQKENIIDESGMPKERFSAEFPKEGPSILRIQQVVRGDSAAYFCASSPGTLQPQHFGDGTRLSIL.

This clonotype was counted ten times or more. This rearrangement joins TRBV9 to TRBJ2-7; 9 bases agree with TRBD2. The CDR3 contains 14 residues. V shed 5 bases, J shed 1 base, and the junction held 4 bases outside the gene matches. Germline V lookup: CDR1 SGDLS, CDR2 YYNGEE. The CDR3 reads CASSSGSFSYEQYF. CDR3 sequence (DNA): TGTGCCAGCAGTAGCGGGAGCTTTTCCTACGAGCAGTACTTC.

This clonotype was detected many times. This may arise from a read error, as a much more abundant clone is one base away. Here the CDR3 omits its conserved ending phenylalanine or tryptophan, so a read error is the likely source. The rearrangement joins TRBV6-1 to TRBJ2-5; 7 bases fit TRBD1. Trimming took 4 bases from V and 3 from J; bases not matched to a gene: 5. CDR1 and CDR2 from the germline V gene are MNHNS and SASEGT. The CDR3 length is 14 residues. The CDR3 reads CASSVNRGEETQYL. For the CDR3, the DNA is TGTGCCAGCAGTGTAAACAGGGGAGAAGAGACCCAGTACCTC.

This clonotype occurred many times. The rearrangement links TRBV20-1 to TRBJ1-5; 7 bases are a match to TRBD1. The CDR3 is 19 residues long. CDR1 DFQATT and CDR2 SNEGSKA come from the germline V gene (reference sequence). The V segment lost 1 base and the J segment 2 bases; nucleotides outside the gene matches: 17. CDR3 in DNA: TGCAGTGCTAGAGTCAGACCCGGGACAGACAATGCCCGCAATCAGCCCCAGCATTTT. Translating gives CSARVRPGTDNARNQPQHF.

This clonotype was detected ten times or more. The rearrangement links TRBV19 to TRBJ2-5; no definite D call. This CDR3 is 14 amino acids long. Germline V gene sequence: CDR1 LNHDA, CDR2 SQIVND (reference sequence). V lost 9 bases, J lost 13 bases, and 27 bases lay in between. The CDR3 coding sequence is TGTGCCAGCCCCTTCAGACCGGTCGTCCCCCCCTTGTACTTC. This translates into CASPFRPVVPPLYF.

The V call is TRBV6-2 or TRBV6-3, the J call TRBJ2-5, with D possibly TRBD2 on 7 matching bases. V lost 10 bases and J lost 1, with 19 bases in between. Germline CDR1 and CDR2: MNHEY and SVGEGT. This CDR3 comprises 15 residues. This CDR3 reads CATTAGGGIQETQYF. CDR3 nucleotides: TGTGCCACTACGGCCGGCGGGGGCATCCAAGAGACCCAGTACTTC.

The rearrangement joins TRBV2 to TRBJ2-7, with TRBD1 identical over 7 bases. Per germline, CDR1 SNHLY and CDR2 FYNNEI. The CDR3 is 15 residues long. V lost 4 bases and J lost 2; bases outside the gene matches: 8. The CDR3 reads CASSGGRDRTYEQYF. In nucleotides, the CDR3 is TGTGCCAGCAGTGGAGGCCGGGACAGAACCTACGAGCAGTACTTC.

The chain employs TRBV27 and TRBJ1-1; no definite D call. The germline V and J ends were trimmed by 7 bases and 1 base, with 10 bases remaining between them. Germline V gene lookup returns CDR1 MNHEY and CDR2 SMNVEV (reference sequence). The CDR3 totals 13 residues. DNA for the CDR3: TGTGCCAGCAATGCAGGAACGAACACTGAAGCTTTCTTT. This translates into CASNAGTNTEAFF.

This clonotype has at least ten counts. The genes are TRBV29-1 and TRBJ2-3; TRBD2 is a possible D gene (6 bases). Deletions cut 1 base from V and 4 bases from J, with 9 bases between. The CDR3 extends over 13 amino acids. Germline-derived CDR1 and CDR2 are SQVTM and ANQGSEA. CDR3 amino acids: CSVEGGGADTQYF. CDR3 in DNA: TGCAGCGTTGAAGGTGGCGGGGCAGATACGCAGTATTTT.

The table lists this clonotype with many counts. One base away lies a much larger clone, so this may be a sequencing read error. The CDR3 DNA reads as TGCGCCAGCAGTGATTGGAAGGGGAAAGCGTATGGCTACACCTTC. This translates into CASSDWKGKAYGYTF. V and J are TRBV10-2 and TRBJ1-2; D possibly corresponds to TRBD1 (5 bases). Germline loops: CDR1 WSHSY, CDR2 SAAADI. The CDR3 contains 15 residues. V dropped 3 bases and J dropped 5 bases, with 16 bases sitting between them.

This clonotype has ten or more counts. The J gene is TRBJ2-7, the V gene TRBV6-5, with 10 bases matching TRBD1. Looked up from germline, CDR1 is MNHEY and CDR2 is SVGAGI. This CDR3 is built from 13 residues. The V segment lost 6 bases and the J segment 5 bases; nucleotides outside the gene matches: 4. DNA of the CDR3: TGTGCCAGCAGATCCGGGACAGGGGACGAGCAGTACTTC. Translation gives CASRSGTGDEQYF.

This clonotype was observed many times. The gene calls are TRBV12-3 or TRBV12-4 and TRBJ1-2; a weak D match, TRBD1 (5 bases). This CDR3 contains 15 residues. Trimming took 3 bases from V and 0 from J, leaving 11 bases between them. The CDR3 spells CASSFRQNANYGYTF. In nucleotides, the CDR3 is TGTGCCAGCAGTTTTCGACAGAACGCTAACTATGGCTACACCTTC.

This clonotype has ten or more counts. The CDR3 region is CASGTGRDQPQHF. DNA of the CDR3: TGTGCCAGCGGGACAGGGAGGGATCAGCCCCAGCATTTT. V usage is TRBV2 and J usage is TRBJ1-5; 9 bases fit TRBD1. V trimming: 8 bases; J trimming: 5 bases; junction bases outside the gene matches: 4. CDR3 length equals 13 residues. Per the germline V gene, CDR1 is SNHLY and CDR2 is FYNNEI. The full variable domain, rest sourced from reference TRBV2 and TRBJ1-5, is EPEVTQTPSHQVTQMGQEVILRCVPISNHLYFYWYRQILGQKVEFLVSFYNNEISEKSEIFDDQFSVERPDGSNFTLKIRSTKLEDSAMYFCASGTGRDQPQHFGDGTRLSIL.

This clonotype has at least ten counts. This sequence joins TRBV7-9 and TRBJ2-5; D not resolved. V was clipped by 3 bases and J by 2 bases, with 16 bases between them. This CDR3 is 16 amino acids long. Germline-derived CDR1 and CDR2 are SEHNR and FQNEAQ (reference sequence). DNA of the CDR3: TGTGCCAGCAGCTTGCCAGAGGCGGAACCTCAAGAGACCCAGTACTTC. It is translated as CASSLPEAEPQETQYF.

This clonotype was recorded at least ten times. The genes are TRBV6-1 and TRBJ2-2; the D gene is possibly TRBD1 (6 bases). V was clipped by 5 bases and J by 2 bases, with 9 bases between them. Germline V gene sequence: CDR1 MNHNS, CDR2 SASEGT. The CDR3 has 14 amino acids. CDR3 region: CASSRDTNTGELFF. As DNA, the CDR3 is TGTGCCAGCAGTCGGGACACAAACACCGGGGAGCTGTTTTTT.

This chain joins TRBV4-1 and TRBJ2-5; TRBD2 matches 8 bases. Germline lookup yields CDR1 MGHRA and CDR2 YSYEKL. This CDR3 region has 15 residues. Trimming removed 1 base from V and 4 bases from J; junction bases left unmatched: 5. CDR3: CASSQGTSLLETQYF. DNA for the CDR3: TGCGCCAGCAGCCAAGGGACTAGCCTCTTAGAGACCCAGTACTTC.

This clonotype was observed at least ten times. CDR3 sequence (DNA): TGTGCCAGCAGTCACCGGGACAGCGAGAATCAGCCCCAGCATTTT. Encoded protein: CASSHRDSENQPQHF. The gene calls are TRBV12-3 or TRBV12-4 and TRBJ1-5, with 7 bases aligning to TRBD1. V trimming: 5 bases; J trimming: 4 bases; junction bases outside the gene matches: 8. The CDR3 totals 15 residues.

In its sample, this clonotype was seen many times. The chain recombines TRBV5-1 with TRBJ1-2; no clear D. The CDR3 runs to 14 residues. V lost 4 bases and J lost 6, with 16 bases in between. Germline V gives CDR1 SGHRS, CDR2 YFSETQ. The DNA for the CDR3 is TGCGCCAGCAGCCCCCCGTCGGTCGGCCATGGCTACACCTTC. It specifies CASSPPSVGHGYTF.

J is TRBJ2-5 and V is TRBV15; no reliable D call. CDR3 length: 12 amino acids. CDR1 LNHNV and CDR2 YYDKDF come from the germline V gene (reference sequence). Trimming left V 0 bases short and J 6 bases short, with 5 bases between. The CDR3 here is CATSRDGQTQYF. CDR3 DNA sequence: TGTGCCACCAGCAGAGACGGCCAGACCCAGTACTTC. The whole variable domain, filled in from reference TRBV15 and TRBJ2-5, reads DAMVIQNPRYQVTQFGKPVTLSCSQTLNHNVMYWYQQKSSQAPKLLFHYYDKDFNNEADTPDNFQSRRPNTSFCFLDIRSPGLGDTAMYLCATSRDGQTQYFGPGTRLLVL.

The DNA for the CDR3 is TGTGCCAGCAGCCAAACGGGGGTGGGGTTGCAAGAGACCCAGTACTTC. It is translated as CASSQTGVGLQETQYF. The rearrangement links TRBV7-3 to TRBJ2-5, with D perhaps TRBD2 (6 bases). The V and J ends lost 5 bases and 2 bases respectively, with 18 bases between them. CDR3 length: 16 residues. Germline values: CDR1 SGHTA, CDR2 FQGTGA.

This clonotype was observed a single time. The chain employs TRBV9 and TRBJ2-7, with 8 nucleotides matching TRBD2. Per the germline V gene, CDR1 is SGDLS and CDR2 is YYNGEE. V was clipped by 0 bases and J by 7 bases; unmatched bases: 9. CDR3 length: 15 residues. CDR3 sequence: CASSVELAGIFEQYF. The CDR3 DNA reads as TGTGCCAGCAGCGTAGAATTAGCGGGAATATTTGAGCAGTACTTC.

This clonotype was found many times. The chain recombines TRBV18 with TRBJ2-5; D perhaps matches TRBD1 (5 bases). V was cut by 5 bases and J by 5 bases, with 15 bases left in between. Germline lookup yields CDR1 KGHSH and CDR2 LQKENI. The CDR3 has 14 amino acids. The CDR3 is CASSARRGAETQYF. The CDR3 DNA reads as TGTGCCAGCTCAGCACGTAGGGGCGCGGAGACCCAGTACTTC.

This clonotype was recorded at least ten times. This chain uses TRBV20-1 with TRBJ1-1; 7 nucleotides align to TRBD1. CDR1 is DFQATT, CDR2 SNEGSKA, per germline (reference sequence). Trimming removed 1 base from V and 6 bases from J; junction bases left unmatched: 5. The CDR3 runs 13 residues. In DNA, the CDR3 is TGCAGTGCTAGAGTAGGGGGCTTGGCTGAAGCTTTCTTT. It translates to CSARVGGLAEAFF.